This note documents a single T cell receptor beta chain sequence. Its cognate antigen is unknown. Additional DNA sequences in this sample encode the identical CDR3. Both subsets, CD45RA+ naive and CD45RA-negative memory, were split from the CD4+ cells. The V gene's germline CDR1 is LGHNA and CDR2 YSLEER. This CDR3 contains 13 residues. V was pared by 1 base and J by 3 bases, with 5 bases between. This sample is drawn from a study of shared clonotypes between healthy human individuals. Study-wide background: The study enrolled two women and three men aged 18 to 49.

Findings and caveats of the study: The study generally estimated greater richness for naive than memory subsets. Between a few donors, naive CD4 clonotypes were shared at a level of about 5%.

Clones were read by immunoSEQ multiplex PCR, and TCRdb kept only the in-frame ones, dropping some. The data contain roughly 2.4 million clones, approximately 96% of them singletons. Sequencing was carried out using naive CD4+ T cells sorted from blood. Subset indicated: CD45RA+ positively selected. This sequence was found in a man younger than 30 in good health. The chain recombines TRBV4-3 with TRBJ2-3; no clear D. CDR3: CASSQGVTDTQYF. The CDR3 DNA sequence: TGCGCCAGCAGCCAAGGTGTAACAGATACGCAGTATTTT.